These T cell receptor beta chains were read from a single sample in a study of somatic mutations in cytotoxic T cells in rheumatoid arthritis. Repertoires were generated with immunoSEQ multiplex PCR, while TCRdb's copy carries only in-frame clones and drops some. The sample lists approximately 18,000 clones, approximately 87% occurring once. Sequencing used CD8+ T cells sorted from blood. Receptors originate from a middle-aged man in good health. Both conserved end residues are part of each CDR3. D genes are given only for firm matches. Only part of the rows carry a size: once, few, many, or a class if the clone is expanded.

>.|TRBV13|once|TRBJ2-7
CASSLLEAAYEQYF
TGTGCCAGCAGCTTACTTGAAGCGGCCTACGAGCAGTACTTC
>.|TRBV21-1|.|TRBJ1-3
CASIHRDQRPIAGGNTIYF
TGTGCCAGCATACACCGGGACCAGAGGCCGATCGCGGGTGGAAACACCATATATTTT
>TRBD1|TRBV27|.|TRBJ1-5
CASSLSWTGGNQPQHF
TGTGCCAGCAGTTTATCGTGGACAGGGGGAAATCAGCCCCAGCATTTT
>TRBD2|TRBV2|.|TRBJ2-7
CASRVAGGPSYEQYF
TGTGCCAGCAGAGTAGCGGGAGGGCCCTCCTACGAGCAGTACTTC
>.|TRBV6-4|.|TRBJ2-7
CASSDSKGNEQYF
TGTGCCAGCAGTGACTCGAAAGGGAACGAGCAGTACTTC
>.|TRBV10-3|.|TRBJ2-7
CAISEGPPSYEQYF
TGTGCCATCAGTGAAGGGCCCCCCTCCTACGAGCAGTACTTC
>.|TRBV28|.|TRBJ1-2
CASSFGGSSGYTF
TGTGCCAGCAGTTTCGGGGGAAGTTCTGGCTACACCTTC
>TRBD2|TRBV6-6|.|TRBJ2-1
CASSAGTSGNNEQFF
TGTGCCAGCAGTGCCGGGACTAGCGGTAACAATGAGCAGTTCTTC
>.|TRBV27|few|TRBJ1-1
CASSPRAGSGSTEAFF
TGTGCCAGCAGTCCCCGCGCAGGGTCGGGTTCTACTGAAGCTTTCTTT
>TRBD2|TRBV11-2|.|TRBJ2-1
CASSLGTAGVRSNEQFF
TGTGCCAGCAGCTTAGGCACGGCGGGAGTCCGGTCCAATGAGCAGTTCTTC
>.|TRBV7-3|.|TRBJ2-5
CASSSRDSPLETQYF
TGTGCCAGCAGCTCCAGGGACTCCCCTTTAGAGACCCAGTACTTC
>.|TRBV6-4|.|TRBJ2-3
CASSPLGRDNTDTQYF
TGTGCCAGCAGCCCCCTTGGACGGGACAACACAGATACGCAGTATTTT
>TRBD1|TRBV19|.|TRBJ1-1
CASKGQGRTEAFF
TGTGCCAGTAAAGGACAGGGGCGCACTGAAGCTTTCTTT
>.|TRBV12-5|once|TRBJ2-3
CASGLGRDTQYF
TGTGCTAGTGGTTTGGGTCGAGATACGCAGTATTTT
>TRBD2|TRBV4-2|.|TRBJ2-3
CASSQLVGLAGPDTQYF
TGTGCCAGCAGCCAACTGGTCGGACTAGCGGGCCCAGATACGCAGTATTTT
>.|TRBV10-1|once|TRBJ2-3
CASSGTPTTDTQYF
TGCGCCAGCAGTGGGACACCAACAACAGATACGCAGTATTTT
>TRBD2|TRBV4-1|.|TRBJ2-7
CASSQDGRVVKEQYF
TGCGCCAGCAGCCAAGACGGGAGGGTCGTTAAGGAGCAGTACTTC
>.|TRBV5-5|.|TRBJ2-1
CASSPHNEQFF
TGTGCCAGCAGCCCCCACAATGAGCAGTTCTTC
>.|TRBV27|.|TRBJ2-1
CASMQGSNEQFF
TGTGCCAGTATGCAGGGGAGCAATGAGCAGTTCTTC
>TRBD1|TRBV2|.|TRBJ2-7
CASKGTERIYEQYF
TGTGCCAGCAAGGGGACAGAGAGGATCTACGAGCAGTACTTC
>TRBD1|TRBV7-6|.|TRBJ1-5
CASSSGQGGQPQHF
TGTGCCAGCAGCTCCGGACAGGGCGGGCAGCCCCAGCATTTT
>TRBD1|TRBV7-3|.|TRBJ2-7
CASSFGTGGHEQYF
TGTGCCAGCAGCTTCGGGACAGGGGGCCATGAGCAGTACTTC
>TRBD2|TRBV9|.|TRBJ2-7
CASSPGGGQGMGEQYF
TGTGCCAGCAGCCCCGGGGGGGGGCAGGGGATGGGGGAGCAGTACTTC
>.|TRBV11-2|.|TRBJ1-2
CASSSSLGGDGYTF
TGTGCCAGCAGCTCCTCCCTTGGCGGAGATGGCTACACCTTC
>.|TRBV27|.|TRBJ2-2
CASSPISPTGELFF
TGTGCCAGCAGTCCCATCTCCCCCACCGGGGAGCTGTTTTTT
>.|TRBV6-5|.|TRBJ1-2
CASSYSYRASYGYTF
TGTGCCAGCAGTTACTCGTACAGGGCCTCCTATGGCTACACCTTC
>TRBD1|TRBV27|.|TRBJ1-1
CASSLAGQGAPGTEAFF
TGTGCCAGCAGTTTAGCCGGACAGGGGGCGCCGGGCACTGAAGCTTTCTTT